This T cell receptor beta chain emerged from a study of regulatory T cells in long-lasting Graves disease. This CDR3 spans 16 amino acids. The germline V gene has CDR1 LGHNT and CDR2 FRNRAP. Losses at the gene ends were 6 bases for V and 9 bases for J; bases not matched to a gene: 13. Arm-PCR of CDR3 regions and iRepertoire HTBI primers were used to build TCR beta libraries. TCRdb re-called the multiplex PCR reads with MiXCR, one entry per CDR3 protein. The repertoire includes over 350,000 distinct CDR3 sequences, about 15% of them detected once, and approximately 7.8% sits in the top ten. This clonotype was counted at least ten times. Documented time point: newly diagnosed GD, antithyroid drugs for less than 3 months. PBMC-derived RNA was used for the TCR library. These same data were also listed under a study on T cells in Graves' hyperthyroidism and ophthalmopathy. Turning to that study: The TCR CDR3 first-round RT-PCR relied on the HTBI primer set.

The sample in question was peripheral blood mononuclear cells (PBMCs), obtained at new diagnosis, from a patient treated with antithyroid drugs. The chain combines TRBV12-5 with TRBJ1-6; 8 nucleotides match TRBD1. This TCR was sampled from a middle-aged woman with Graves disease. CDR3 bases: TGTGCTAGTGGCCACAAAGGAGCAGGGGGCACTTCACCCCTCCACTTT. Its translation: CASGHKGAGGTSPLHF.